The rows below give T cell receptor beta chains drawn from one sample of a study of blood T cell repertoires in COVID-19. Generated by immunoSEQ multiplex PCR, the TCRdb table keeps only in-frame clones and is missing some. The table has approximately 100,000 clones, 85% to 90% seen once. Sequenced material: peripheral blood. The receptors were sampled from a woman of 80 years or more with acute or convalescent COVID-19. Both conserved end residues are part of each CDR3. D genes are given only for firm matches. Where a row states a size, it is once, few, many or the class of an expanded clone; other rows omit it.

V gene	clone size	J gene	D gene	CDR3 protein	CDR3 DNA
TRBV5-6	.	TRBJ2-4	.	CASSFVGLEDIQYF	TGTGCCAGCAGCTTTGTGGGGCTTGAGGACATTCAGTACTTC
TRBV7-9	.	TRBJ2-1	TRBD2	CASSSTGTTHNEQFF	TGTGCCAGCAGCTCAACCGGGACTACCCACAATGAGCAGTTCTTC
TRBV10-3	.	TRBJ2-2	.	CAIRGRGDTGELFF	TGTGCCATCAGGGGCAGGGGGGACACCGGGGAGCTGTTTTTT
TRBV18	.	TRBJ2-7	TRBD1	CASSPGTGQYEQYF	TGTGCCAGCTCACCAGGGACAGGCCAATACGAGCAGTACTTC
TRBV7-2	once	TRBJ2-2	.	CASSLTQGSGELFF	TGTGCCAGCAGCCTTACTCAGGGTTCGGGGGAGCTGTTTTTT
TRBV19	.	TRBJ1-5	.	CASTKGQGGSNQPQHF	TGTGCCAGTACCAAGGGGCAGGGAGGTAGCAATCAGCCCCAGCATTTT
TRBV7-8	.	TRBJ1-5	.	CASSLGGGGQPQHF	TGTGCCAGCAGCTTAGGCGGGGGAGGACAGCCCCAGCATTTT
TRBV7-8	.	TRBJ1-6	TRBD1	CASTHRDRGNSPLHF	TGTGCCAGCACCCACCGGGACAGGGGCAATTCACCCCTCCACTTT
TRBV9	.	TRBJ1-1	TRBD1	CASSPRQGGNTEAFF	TGTGCCAGCAGCCCTCGACAGGGGGGGAACACTGAAGCTTTCTTT
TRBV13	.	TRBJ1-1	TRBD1	CASSLWDRGRGAFF	TGTGCCAGCAGCCTCTGGGACAGGGGACGAGGGGCTTTCTTT
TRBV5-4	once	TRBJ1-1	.	CASSLEGRGAEAFF	TGTGCCAGCAGCTTGGAGGGGCGCGGGGCTGAAGCTTTCTTT
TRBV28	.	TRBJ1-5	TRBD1	CASSSQGGNQPQHF	TGTGCCAGCAGCTCCCAGGGGGGCAATCAGCCCCAGCATTTT
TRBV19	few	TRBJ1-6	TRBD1	CASSADRATPLHF	TGTGCCAGTAGTGCTGACAGGGCAACACCCCTCCACTTT
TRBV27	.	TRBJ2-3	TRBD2	CASSLAGTITDTQYF	TGTGCCAGCAGCCTAGCGGGGACGATCACAGATACGCAGTATTTT
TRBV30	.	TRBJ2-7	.	CAWSGLWGKGDEQYF	TGTGCCTGGAGTGGCCTTTGGGGAAAGGGAGACGAGCAGTACTTC
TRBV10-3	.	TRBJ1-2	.	CATRAAVHGYTF	TGTGCCACCAGGGCGGCGGTGCATGGCTACACCTTC
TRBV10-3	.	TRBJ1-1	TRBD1	CAISQYPTGALNTEAFF	TGTGCCATCAGTCAGTACCCGACAGGGGCCTTGAACACTGAAGCTTTCTTT
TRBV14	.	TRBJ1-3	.	CASSQNRLTSGNTIYF	TGTGCCAGCAGCCAAAATCGACTGACCTCTGGAAACACCATATATTTT
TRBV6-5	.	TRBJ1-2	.	CASSYSMQGSRYTF	TGTGCCAGCAGTTACTCGATGCAGGGTTCACGCTACACCTTC
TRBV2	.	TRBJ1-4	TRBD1	CASRRQGQGGEKLFF	TGTGCCAGCAGAAGACAGGGGCAGGGAGGCGAAAAACTGTTTTTT
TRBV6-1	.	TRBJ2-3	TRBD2	CASSENKGLAATDTQYF	TGTGCCAGCAGTGAGAATAAAGGACTAGCCGCGACAGATACGCAGTATTTT
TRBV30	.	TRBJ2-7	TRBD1	CAWSGAGHRDRGIYEQYF	TGTGCCTGGAGTGGAGCTGGACACCGGGACAGGGGAATATACGAGCAGTACTTC
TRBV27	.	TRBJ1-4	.	CASKDKSTNEKLFF	TGTGCCAGCAAGGACAAATCAACTAATGAAAAACTGTTTTTT
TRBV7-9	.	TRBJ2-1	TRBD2	CASSLVRGGYNEQFF	TGTGCCAGCAGCTTAGTTCGGGGGGGCTACAATGAGCAGTTCTTC
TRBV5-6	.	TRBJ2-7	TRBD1	CASSRTGGFGEQYF	TGTGCCAGCAGCCGGACAGGGGGCTTTGGCGAGCAGTACTTC
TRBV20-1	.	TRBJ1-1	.	CSARAGGEAFF	TGCAGTGCTAGAGCTGGAGGGGAAGCTTTCTTT
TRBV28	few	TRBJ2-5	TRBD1	CASTYAGTGGETQYF	TGTGCCAGCACTTATGCGGGGACAGGGGGGGAGACCCAGTACTTC
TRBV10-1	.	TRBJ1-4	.	CASSPGGTSEKLFF	TGCGCCAGCAGTCCCGGGGGAACGAGTGAAAAACTGTTTTTT
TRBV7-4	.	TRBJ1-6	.	CASSPLTLPSSYNSPLHF	TGTGCCAGCAGCCCCCTCACCTTACCTAGCTCCTATAATTCACCCCTCCACTTT
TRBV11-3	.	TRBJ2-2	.	CASSPQGGELFF	TGTGCCAGCAGCCCCCAGGGCGGGGAGCTGTTTTTT
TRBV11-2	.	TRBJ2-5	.	CASSFTRGETQYF	TGTGCCAGCAGCTTCACGAGGGGGGAGACCCAGTACTTC
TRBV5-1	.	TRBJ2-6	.	CASSLSGWVPDLEDGANVLTF	TGCGCCAGCAGCTTGAGTGGGTGGGTGCCCGACCTCGAGGATGGGGCCAACGTCCTGACTTTC
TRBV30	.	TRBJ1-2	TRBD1	CAWSLQGQYGYTF	TGTGCCTGGAGTTTACAGGGGCAATATGGCTACACCTTC
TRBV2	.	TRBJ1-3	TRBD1	CASSDQGAGNTIYF	TGTGCCAGCAGTGACCAGGGGGCTGGAAACACCATATATTTT
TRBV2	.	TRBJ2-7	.	CASSEFRAYEQYF	TGTGCCAGCAGTGAGTTTAGAGCCTACGAGCAGTACTTC
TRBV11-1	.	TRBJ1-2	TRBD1	CASSQDRDYGYTF	TGTGCCAGCAGCCAAGACAGGGACTATGGCTACACCTTC
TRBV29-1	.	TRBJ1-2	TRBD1	CSVDRGPRGYTF	TGCAGCGTTGACAGGGGGCCAAGGGGCTACACCTTC
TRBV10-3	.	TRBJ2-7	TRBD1	CAISPDRGLSYEQYF	TGTGCCATCAGTCCCGACAGGGGGCTGTCCTACGAGCAGTACTTC
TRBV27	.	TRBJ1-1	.	CASSLRDSDTEAFF	TGTGCCAGCAGTTTGAGGGATTCGGACACTGAAGCTTTCTTT
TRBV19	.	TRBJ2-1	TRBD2	CASSNRAGGSYNEQFF	TGTGCCAGTAGTAATCGAGCGGGGGGCTCCTACAATGAGCAGTTCTTC
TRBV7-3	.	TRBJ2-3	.	CASSSVPGTDTQYF	TGTGCCAGCAGCTCCGTCCCCGGCACAGATACGCAGTATTTT
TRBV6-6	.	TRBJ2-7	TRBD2	CASTPEAGLTYEQYF	TGTGCCAGCACCCCCGAAGCGGGACTAACCTACGAGCAGTACTTC